This T cell receptor (beta chain) was profiled in a study of blood T cell repertoires in COVID-19. CDR1 is MGHRA, CDR2 YSYEKL, per germline. V lost 0 bases and J lost 8, with 17 bases in between. This CDR3 contains 17 residues. Libraries were prepared by immunoSEQ multiplex PCR; TCRdb keeps only in-frame clonotypes and omits some of them. The sample carries over 150,000 clones, approximately 86% recorded once. Only a few counts were recorded for this clone. The chain links TRBV4-1 to TRBJ1-6; a weak D match, TRBD1 (5 bases). Sequencing used peripheral blood. This TCR was sampled from a man aged 50-59 years with active or convalescent COVID-19. The CDR3 sequence: CASSQDLTGTSDSPLHF. The CDR3 DNA reads TGCGCCAGCAGCCAAGACCTCACCGGGACTTCGGATTCACCCCTCCACTTT.